A single sample is the source of the 17 T cell receptor beta chains below, sequenced in a study of regulatory T cells in long-lasting Graves disease. Researchers made TCR beta libraries by using iRepertoire HTBI primers and running Arm-PCR on CDR3 regions. A single record per CDR3 protein comes from TCRdb applying MiXCR to the multiplex PCR reads. The sample has about 470,000 distinct CDR3 sequences; 20% to 25% are singletons. Time point given: persistent/refractory GD, antithyroid drugs over 5 years with positive TRAb. From RNA extracted from PBMCs, the TCR library was made. The material sequenced was peripheral blood mononuclear cells (PBMCs), taken when the disease was refractory, from a patient treated with antithyroid drugs. Receptor source: a female donor with Graves disease.

The chain employs TRBV20-1 and TRBJ2-4, with 9 bases that match TRBD2. Germline CDR1 and CDR2: DFQATT and SNEGSKA (reference sequence). V was clipped by 3 bases and J by 2 bases; unmatched bases: 5. The CDR3 totals 15 residues. The CDR3 sequence: CSARDTSGSKNIQYF. CDR3 DNA: TGCAGTGCTAGGGACACTAGCGGGTCCAAAAACATTCAGTACTTC.

V is TRBV12-3 or TRBV12-4 and J is TRBJ1-3; the D is unclear. V lost 1 base to trimming and J lost 7 bases, with 11 bases between them. The CDR3 extends over 14 amino acids. The CDR3 reads CASSLGGKTNTIYF. The CDR3 region has the DNA TGTGCCAGCAGTTTAGGAGGGAAAACGAACACCATATATTTT.

This clonotype was picked up many times. The chain links TRBV12-3 or TRBV12-4 to TRBJ2-2; the D is unclear. The CDR3 is 14 amino acids. With 6 bases removed from V and 4 bases from J, the gap between germline ends came to 12 bases. The CDR3 is CASRRNRGTGELFF. CDR3 coding DNA: TGTGCCAGCAGACGGAACCGAGGCACCGGGGAGCTGTTTTTT.

The chain carries TRBV7-2 and TRBJ2-1; no firm D call. Germline CDR1 SGHTA, CDR2 FQGNSA. The CDR3 spans 14 residues. V was shortened by 1 base and J by 7 bases, with 11 bases between the two germline ends. DNA for the CDR3: TGTGCCAGCAGCTTAGGCACGGTGGGGAATGAGCAGTTCTTC. Translating gives CASSLGTVGNEQFF.

There are a few counts of this clonotype. The V gene is TRBV7-3, the J gene TRBJ1-1; a possible D gene is TRBD1 (5 bases). Germline loops: CDR1 SGHTA, CDR2 FQGTGA. Trimming left V 2 bases short and J 4 bases short, with 14 bases between. The CDR3 totals 15 residues. As DNA, the CDR3 is TGTGCCAGCAGCTTATGGGGGGGGGTCGGCACTGAAGCTTTCTTT. This codes for CASSLWGGVGTEAFF.

This clonotype was recorded at least ten times. The chain combines TRBV6-1 with TRBJ1-6; perhaps TRBD1 as D (6 bases). Germline V CDR1 and CDR2: MNHNS, SASEGT. V was shortened by 4 bases and J by 0 bases, with 16 bases between the two germline ends. This CDR3 spans 18 amino acids. The CDR3 nucleotides are TGTGCCAGCAGTGGGGACACGGAGACCCGCTCCTATAATTCACCCCTCCACTTT. This translates into CASSGDTETRSYNSPLHF.

The count of this clonotype is one. V usage is TRBV6-5 and J usage is TRBJ2-2; D not certain. The CDR3 spans 16 residues. V dropped 2 bases and J dropped 6 bases, with 16 bases sitting between them. Looked up from germline, CDR1 is MNHEY and CDR2 is SVGAGI. The CDR3 reads CASSYLLLRSSGELFF. The CDR3 DNA follows: TGTGCCAGCAGTTACCTCCTACTACGAAGCTCCGGGGAGCTGTTTTTT.

This clonotype occurred a few times. The rearrangement links TRBV7-2 to TRBJ1-3; D might be TRBD1 (5 bases). In germline, CDR1 is SGHTA, CDR2 FQGNSA. CDR3 length: 16 residues. The V gene lost 3 bases and the J gene lost 0 bases, with 12 bases spanning the gap. CDR3 coding DNA: TGTGCCAGCAGCTTGGGGGGAGCCGTCTCTGGAAACACCATATATTTT. Its protein is CASSLGGAVSGNTIYF.

Only a few counts were recorded for this clonotype. The chain uses TRBV19 and TRBJ2-4, with 9 bases aligning to TRBD2. Germline V gives CDR1 LNHDA, CDR2 SQIVND (reference sequence). Unmatched junction bases numbered 11, after V lost 11 bases and J lost 9 bases. This CDR3 contains 13 residues. CDR3 region: CAVAGAPPGIQYF. The CDR3, as DNA: TGTGCCGTAGCGGGGGCCCCCCCCGGCATTCAGTACTTC.

In the case of this clonotype: A much bigger clone sits one base away, suggesting this may be a read error. The V and J genes are TRBV12-3 or TRBV12-4 and TRBJ2-2, with D perhaps matching TRBD2 (5 bases). This CDR3 is 13 amino acids long. The DNA for the CDR3 is TGTGCCAGCAGTTTCTTCCACACCGGGGAGCTGTCTTTT. Translated: CASSFFHTGELSF.

The chain joins TRBV19 to TRBJ2-5, with a tentative D call TRBD2 (6 bases). CDR3 size: 16 residues. With 5 bases removed from V and 0 bases from J, the gap between germline ends came to 16 bases. The germline gives CDR1 LNHDA, CDR2 SQIVND (reference sequence). In DNA, the CDR3 is TGTGCCAGTAGTTGGTCGGGGGAAGGTTACCAAGAGACCCAGTACTTC. This sequence encodes CASSWSGEGYQETQYF.

For this clonotype: Since a much larger clone is just one base distant, this may be a read error. The chain employs TRBV6-2 or TRBV6-3 and TRBJ2-7; no reliable D call. Germline CDR1 and CDR2: MNHEY and SVGEGT. This CDR3 comprises 18 residues. Trimming left V 0 bases short and J 3 bases short, with 21 bases between. The CDR3 DNA reads TGTGCCAGCAGTTACTCGATCTTTGGGTCCGGATACCACTACGAGCAGTACTTC. Protein: CASSYSIFGSGYHYEQYF.

The table lists this clonotype with a few counts. A much larger clone sits a single nucleotide away, making a read error possible. The gene calls are TRBV6-9 and TRBJ2-7, with a weak D call TRBD1 (5 bases). V gave up 3 bases and J gave up 5 bases, with 11 bases separating them. This CDR3 contains 13 residues. The germline gives CDR1 MNHGY, CDR2 SVAAGI. CDR3 amino acids: CASSYVDKDEQYF. The CDR3 DNA follows: TGTGCCAGCAGTTACGTGGACAAGGACGAGCAGTACTTC.

V usage is TRBV6-1 and J usage is TRBJ2-5, with no clear D. The CDR3 consists of 13 residues. Trimming cost V 7 bases and J 1 base, with 10 bases left between them. Germline V gene lookup returns CDR1 MNHNS and CDR2 SASEGT. The CDR3 is CASTPTFQETQYF. The CDR3 DNA is TGTGCCAGCACTCCGACATTCCAAGAGACCCAGTACTTC.

This clonotype was counted between two and nine times. V usage is TRBV6-1 and J usage is TRBJ1-1; the D is unclear. This CDR3 is 15 amino acids long. The germline gives CDR1 MNHNS, CDR2 SASEGT. The germline V and J ends were trimmed by 8 bases and 0 bases, with 16 bases remaining between them. CDR3 amino acids: CASGRKWRMNTEAFF. The CDR3 DNA reads TGTGCCAGCGGCCGTAAATGGAGAATGAACACTGAAGCTTTCTTT.

This chain links TRBV19 with TRBJ2-6, with TRBD1 identical over 7 bases. Germline CDR1 is LNHDA and CDR2 is SQIVND (reference sequence). CDR3 length: 15 residues. V dropped 4 bases and J dropped 4; count of bases not matched to a gene: 4. The CDR3 DNA sequence: TGTGCCAGTAGTACTACAGGGGTCGGGGCCAACGTCCTGACTTTC. It encodes CASSTTGVGANVLTF.

The rearrangement joins TRBV7-9 to TRBJ2-7, with a weak D call TRBD2 (6 bases). Germline-derived CDR1 and CDR2 are SEHNR and FQNEAQ (reference sequence). Deletions cut 0 bases from V and 4 bases from J, with 13 bases between. The CDR3 is made up of 15 amino acids. CDR3 bases: TGTGCCAGCAGCTTAGCAGGGGCAGGAGGGTACGAGCAGTACTTC. It yields the protein CASSLAGAGGYEQYF.